The rows below give T cell receptor beta chains drawn from one sample of a study of CXCR3-negative and CXCR3-positive naive CD8 T cells. TCRdb reanalyzed the 5' RACE reads and collapses them to one entry per CDR3 protein, without DNA. The table lists fewer than 95,000 distinct CDR3 sequences, with around 1.8% in the top ten. The sequenced sample consisted of naive CXCR3- CD8+ T cells from blood. The receptors were gathered from a human donor in good health. Some clones in this sample may be carry-over from other donors' samples. The CDR3 runs from the conserved cysteine through the conserved F or W.

V: TRBV3-1
J: TRBJ1-1
CDR3: CASSPTTENTEAFF

V: TRBV29-1
J: TRBJ2-7
CDR3: CSVRSLTGTYEQYF

V: TRBV7-2
J: TRBJ2-1
CDR3: CASSLLLHHNEQFF

V: TRBV14
J: TRBJ2-1
CDR3: CASSQGLGYNEQFF

V: TRBV7-9
J: TRBJ2-5
CDR3: CASSSRRGQETQYF

V: TRBV20-1
J: TRBJ2-5
CDR3: CSARPPVLRGPTTQETQYF

V: TRBV29-1
J: TRBJ2-1
CDR3: CSVILNYNEQFF

V: TRBV18
J: TRBJ2-7
CDR3: CASSPVRAGDGNEQYF

V: TRBV29-1
J: TRBJ2-1
CDR3: CSVEGRTYNEQFF

V: TRBV7-3
J: TRBJ2-1
CDR3: CASSFLASGYNEQFF

V: TRBV20-1
J: TRBJ1-3
CDR3: CSARDWVYSGNTIYF